This T cell receptor beta chain was identified during a study of blood T cell repertoires in COVID-19. J lost 3 bases, V lost 7 bases, and 10 bases had no gene match. Germline assignment: CDR1 SGHNT and CDR2 YYREEE (reference sequence). The CDR3 runs to 15 residues. Data came from immunoSEQ multiplex PCR; TCRdb stores just in-frame clones and leaves some out. There are roughly 80,000 clones in the sample; roughly 80% occur only once, and around 9.4% lies in the top ten. The chain has TRBV5-4 and TRBJ2-1; TRBD2 aligns across 7 bases. The sample consisted of peripheral blood. The TCR sequence derives from a human donor in a cohort sampled during active COVID-19. As DNA, the CDR3 is TGTGCCAGCTCCGAGGGTGGGGGGGGCTACAATGAGCAGTTCTTC. Translated: CASSEGGGGYNEQFF.